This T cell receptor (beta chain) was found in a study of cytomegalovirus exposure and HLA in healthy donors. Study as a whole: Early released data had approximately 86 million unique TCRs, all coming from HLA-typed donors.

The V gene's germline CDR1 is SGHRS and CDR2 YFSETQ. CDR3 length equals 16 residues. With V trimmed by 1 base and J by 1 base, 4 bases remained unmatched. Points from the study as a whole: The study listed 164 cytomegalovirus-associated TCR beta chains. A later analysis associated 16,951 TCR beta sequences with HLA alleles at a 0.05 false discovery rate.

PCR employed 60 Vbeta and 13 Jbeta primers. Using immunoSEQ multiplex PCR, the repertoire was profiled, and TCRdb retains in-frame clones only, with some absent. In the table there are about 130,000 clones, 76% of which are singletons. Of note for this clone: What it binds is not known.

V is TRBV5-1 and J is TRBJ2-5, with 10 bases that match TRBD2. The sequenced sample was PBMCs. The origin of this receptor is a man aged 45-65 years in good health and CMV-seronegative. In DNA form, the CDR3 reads TGCGCCAGCAGCTTGCTAGCGGGGGTATTCCAAGAGACCCAGTACTTC. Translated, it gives CASSLLAGVFQETQYF. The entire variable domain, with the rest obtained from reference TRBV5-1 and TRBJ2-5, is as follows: KAGVTQTPRYLIKTRGQQVTLSCSPISGHRSVSWYQQTPGQGLQFLFEYFSETQRNKGNFPGRFSGRQFSNSRSEMNVSTLELGDSALYLCASSLLAGVFQETQYFGPGTRLLVL.